This is a list of T cell receptor beta chains from one sample in a study of blood T cell repertoires in COVID-19. Repertoires were generated with immunoSEQ multiplex PCR, while TCRdb's copy carries only in-frame clones and drops some. The table records under 350,000 clones, just over 85% of them present only once. Sequenced sample: PBMCs or T cells enriched from blood (not recorded which). Receptors originate from a woman aged 40 to 50 with acute COVID-19. CDR3s include the opening cysteine and the closing phenylalanine or tryptophan. A D gene is named only where the DNA matches it firmly. Expanded clones are given a class, and other clones once, few, many or no size at all.

TRBJ2-5 | NA | TRBV5-6 | TRBD1 | TGTGCCAGCAGCTCTCCGGGACAGGGGGCGAAGACCCAGTACTTC | CASSSPGQGAKTQYF
TRBJ1-6 | NA | TRBV27 | TRBD1 | TGTGCCAGCAGTTCCGAAATGACAGGGGGCTTGAGAACCCTCCACTTT | CASSSEMTGGLRTLHF
TRBJ1-1 | NA | TRBV5-6 | TRBD1 | TGTGCCAGCGGACAGGGGAACACTGAAGCTTTCTTT | CASGQGNTEAFF
TRBJ1-3 | NA | TRBV9 | NA | TGTGCCAGCAGCGTAGTGGCTACAGGCTCTGGAAACACCATATATTTT | CASSVVATGSGNTIYF
TRBJ1-1 | NA | TRBV5-6 | TRBD1 | TGTGCCAGCAGCTTGACAGGGGAGGAAGCTTTCTTT | CASSLTGEEAFF
TRBJ2-5 | NA | TRBV7-8 | TRBD1 | TGTGCCAGCAACCTAGGGGGGACAGGGTTGGAGGAGACCCAGTACTTC | CASNLGGTGLEETQYF
TRBJ1-1 | NA | TRBV2 | TRBD1 | TGTGCCAGCAGGACCGGGACAGCAAAGAACACTGAAGCTTTCTTT | CASRTGTAKNTEAFF
TRBJ1-4 | NA | TRBV7-2 | TRBD1 | TGTGCCAGCAGCTATCGACAGGGTGGAACTAATGAAAAACTGTTTTTT | CASSYRQGGTNEKLFF
TRBJ2-5 | NA | TRBV28 | NA | TGTGCCAGCAGTCTTCCCATACAGGGATGGGAGACCCAGTACTTC | CASSLPIQGWETQYF
TRBJ1-6 | NA | TRBV2 | NA | NA | CASILDRTINSPLHF
TRBJ1-5 | NA | TRBV29-1 | NA | TGCAGCGTTGGACAACGTAATCAGCCCCAGCATTTT | CSVGQRNQPQHF
TRBJ1-6 | NA | TRBV25-1 | NA | TGTGCCAGCAGTGAACGGACAGTATATAATTCACCCCTCCACTTT | CASSERTVYNSPLHF
TRBJ1-5 | NA | TRBV6-5 | TRBD1 | TGTGCCAGCAATGGTGGGACAGGCGGCAATCAGCCCCAGCATTTT | CASNGGTGGNQPQHF
TRBJ1-5 | NA | TRBV7-3 | NA | TGTGCCAGCAGCCAAACGAGGGGGCAGCCCCAGCATTTT | CASSQTRGQPQHF
TRBJ1-6 | NA | TRBV9 | NA | TGTGCCAGCAGCGTAGAAACAAGCTCCTATAATTCACCCCTCCACTTT | CASSVETSSYNSPLHF
TRBJ2-1 | once | TRBV15 | TRBD1 | TGTGCCACCAGCAGAGGGGGGACAGGGGAACATGAGCAGTTCTTC | CATSRGGTGEHEQFF
TRBJ1-2 | few | TRBV6-5 | NA | TGTGCCAGCAGACAACAGGGACGTCACTATGGCTACACCTTC | CASRQQGRHYGYTF
TRBJ2-2 | NA | TRBV4-2 | TRBD1 | TGTGCCAGCAGCTCTCGACAGGGTGGCTCCGGGGAGCTGTTTTTT | CASSSRQGGSGELFF
TRBJ1-5 | few | TRBV20-1 | NA | TGCAGTGCTAGTCTTCGAGGAGAGGGTCAGCCCCAGCATTTT | CSASLRGEGQPQHF
TRBJ2-3 | NA | TRBV4-3 | TRBD2 | TGCGCCAGCAGCCGGGAGGGAGAGGGGGATACGCAGTATTTT | CASSREGEGDTQYF
TRBJ1-1 | few | TRBV9 | NA | TGTGCCAGCAGCGTAGGTGCGGGGCCTGAAGCTTTCTTT | CASSVGAGPEAFF
TRBJ2-4 | NA | TRBV21-1 | NA | TGTGCCAGCAGCAAAGTTCTAGCGGGGGGGCCGAGAGCCAAAAACATTCAGTACTTC | CASSKVLAGGPRAKNIQYF
TRBJ2-6 | NA | TRBV19 | NA | TGTGCCAGTAGTCGGGACAAAAACTCTGGGGCCAACGTCCTGACTTTC | CASSRDKNSGANVLTF
TRBJ2-1 | NA | TRBV7-2 | NA | TGTGCCAGCAGCTACCGCGTTGGGGACTTCAGGGAGCAGTTCTTC | CASSYRVGDFREQFF
TRBJ2-2 | few | TRBV5-6 | NA | TGTGCCAGCAGCCCCTTAGCGCAGAACACCGGGGAGCTGTTTTTT | CASSPLAQNTGELFF
TRBJ1-4 | NA | TRBV29-1 | TRBD1 | TGCAGCGTTAAGGCTTACAGGGGACTCCCAAAGGTGGGGGATGCAACTAATGAAAAACTGTTTTTT | CSVKAYRGLPKVGDATNEKLFF
TRBJ2-3 | NA | TRBV6-6 | NA | TGTGCCAGCAGCCTAGGCAGAGACACAGATACGCAGTATTTT | CASSLGRDTDTQYF
TRBJ2-1 | once | TRBV4-2 | NA | TGTGCCAGCAGCCAAGATTGGCTCAGATCCTACAATGAGCAGTTCTTC | CASSQDWLRSYNEQFF
TRBJ2-1 | once | TRBV2 | NA | TGTGCCAGCAGTGAGGAGGGACGGATTTACAATGAGCAGTTCTTC | CASSEEGRIYNEQFF
TRBJ2-1 | once | TRBV11-2 | TRBD2 | TGTGCCAGCAGCCGGACTAGCGGGAGAATTTACAATGAGCAGTTCTTC | CASSRTSGRIYNEQFF
TRBJ1-6 | NA | TRBV4-3 | NA | TGCGCCAGCAGCCAAGGAGAAGGGGACACCCTCCACTTT | CASSQGEGDTLHF
TRBJ2-7 | NA | TRBV6-2/TRBV6-3 | TRBD2 | TGTGCCAGCAGTTTACTAGCGGGATCGGTAGGGCAGTACTTC | CASSLLAGSVGQYF
TRBJ2-7 | NA | TRBV19 | TRBD2 | TGTGCCAGTAGGAGACTAGCGGGGACATCCTACGAGCAGTACTTC | CASRRLAGTSYEQYF
TRBJ2-5 | NA | TRBV4-1 | TRBD1 | TGCGCCAGCAGCACCGAGACACCCGACAGGGGCCGGACCCAGTACTTC | CASSTETPDRGRTQYF
TRBJ2-3 | NA | TRBV3-1/TRBV3-2 | TRBD2 | TGTGCCAGCAGCCAAATGGGGCTAGCGGAAACCACCGCAGATACGCAGTATTTT | CASSQMGLAETTADTQYF
TRBJ1-1 | NA | TRBV7-9 | TRBD1 | TGTGCCAGCAGCGAAACCTCCGCCGGACAGGGCAATTTT | CASSETSAGQGNF